Included here is one TCR beta chain sequence, with context. Authors' data handling: From reference gene primer amplification, estimates of nucleated cell counts were derived. The data were produced by immunoSEQ multiplex PCR, yet TCRdb's version contains in-frame clones alone and is incomplete. V and J calls and clone size are copied from that table; D and trimming were computed from the DNA. This table has approximately 270,000 clones, around 85% appearing once. Each participant's cohort was designated according to participant-reported clinical history. Each recovered donor of Cohort 3 presented with two negative PCRs, clearance, or symptom resolution. The sample originates from a study of blood T cell repertoires in COVID-19. At the level of the study: Sites in the United States, Italy and Spain provided acute and convalescent COVID-19 samples.

Per the germline V gene, CDR1 is SEHNR and CDR2 is FQNEAQ (reference sequence). Trimming cost V 4 bases and J 8 bases, with 17 bases left between them. The CDR3 is 14 amino acids. This clonotype was sampled from a young woman who had recovered from COVID-19. The chain joins TRBV7-9 to TRBJ1-2; tentative D call: TRBD1 (6 bases). Sample: PBMCs or T cells enriched from blood (not recorded which). The CDR3 sequence: CASSSAMGARGYTF. CDR3 DNA sequence: TGTGCCAGCAGCTCTGCTATGGGGGCGCGGGGCTACACCTTC.